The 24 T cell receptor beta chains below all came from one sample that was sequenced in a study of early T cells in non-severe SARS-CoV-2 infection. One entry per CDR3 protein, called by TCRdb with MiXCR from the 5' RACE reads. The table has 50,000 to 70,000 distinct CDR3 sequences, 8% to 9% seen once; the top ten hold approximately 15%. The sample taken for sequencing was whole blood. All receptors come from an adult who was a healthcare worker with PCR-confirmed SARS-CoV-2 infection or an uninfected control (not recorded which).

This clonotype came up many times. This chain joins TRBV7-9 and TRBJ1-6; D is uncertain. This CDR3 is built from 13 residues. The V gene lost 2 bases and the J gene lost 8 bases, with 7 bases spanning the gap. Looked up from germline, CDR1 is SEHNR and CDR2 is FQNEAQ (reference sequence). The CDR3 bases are TGTGCCAGCAGCTTACGGACGGATTCACCCCTCCACTTT. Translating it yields CASSLRTDSPLHF.

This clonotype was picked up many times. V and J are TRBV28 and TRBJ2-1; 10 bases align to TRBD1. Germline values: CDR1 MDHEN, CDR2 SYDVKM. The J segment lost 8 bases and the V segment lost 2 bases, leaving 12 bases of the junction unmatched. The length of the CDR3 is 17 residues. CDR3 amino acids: CASSLLGPGQGIDEQFF. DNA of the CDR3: TGTGCCAGCAGTTTACTAGGACCGGGACAGGGGATCGATGAGCAGTTCTTC.

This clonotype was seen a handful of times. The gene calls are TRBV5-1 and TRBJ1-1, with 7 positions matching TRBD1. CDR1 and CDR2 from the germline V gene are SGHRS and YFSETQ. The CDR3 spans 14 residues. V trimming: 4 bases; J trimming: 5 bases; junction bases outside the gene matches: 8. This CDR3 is CASSPGQAHTEAFF. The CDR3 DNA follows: TGCGCCAGCAGCCCAGGACAGGCCCATACTGAAGCTTTCTTT.

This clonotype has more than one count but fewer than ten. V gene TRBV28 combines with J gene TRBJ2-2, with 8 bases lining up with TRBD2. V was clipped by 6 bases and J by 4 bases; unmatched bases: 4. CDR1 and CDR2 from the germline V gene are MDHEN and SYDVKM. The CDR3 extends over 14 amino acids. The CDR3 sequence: CASRGGRTTGELFF. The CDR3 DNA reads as TGTGCCAGCAGAGGCGGGAGGACCACCGGGGAGCTGTTTTTT.

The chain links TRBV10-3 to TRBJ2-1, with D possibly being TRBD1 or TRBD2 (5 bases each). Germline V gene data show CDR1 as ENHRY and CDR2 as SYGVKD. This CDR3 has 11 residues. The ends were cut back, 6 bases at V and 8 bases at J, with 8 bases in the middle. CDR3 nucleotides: TGTGCCATCAGGGGGGAGTATGAGCAGTTCTTC. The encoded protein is CAIRGEYEQFF.

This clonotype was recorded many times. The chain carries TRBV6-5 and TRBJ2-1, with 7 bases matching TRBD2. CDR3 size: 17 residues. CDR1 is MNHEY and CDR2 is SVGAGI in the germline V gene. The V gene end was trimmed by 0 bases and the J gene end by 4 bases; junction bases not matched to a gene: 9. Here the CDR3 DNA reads TGTGCCAGCAGTTACTCGATGCCTAGCGGTGTTTACAATGAGCAGTTCTTC. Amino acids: CASSYSMPSGVYNEQFF.

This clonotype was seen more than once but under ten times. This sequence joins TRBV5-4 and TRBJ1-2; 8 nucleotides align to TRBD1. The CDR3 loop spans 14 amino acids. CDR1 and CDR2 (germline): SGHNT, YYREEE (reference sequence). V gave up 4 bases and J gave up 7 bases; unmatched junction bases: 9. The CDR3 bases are TGTGCCAGCAGCCAATCCGGGGGACAGGTTGGCTACACCTTC. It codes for CASSQSGGQVGYTF.

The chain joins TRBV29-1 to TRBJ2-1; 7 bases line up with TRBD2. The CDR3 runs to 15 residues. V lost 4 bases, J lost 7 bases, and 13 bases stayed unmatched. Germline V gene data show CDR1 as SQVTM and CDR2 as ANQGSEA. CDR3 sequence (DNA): TGCAGCGTTGGCGTCAGTGGGAGGGCCCGGAATGAGCAGTTCTTC. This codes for CSVGVSGRARNEQFF.

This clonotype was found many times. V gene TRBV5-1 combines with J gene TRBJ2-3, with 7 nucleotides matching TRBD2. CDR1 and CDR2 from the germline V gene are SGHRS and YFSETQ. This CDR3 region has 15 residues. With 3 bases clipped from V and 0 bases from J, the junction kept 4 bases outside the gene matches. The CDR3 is CASSSSGQSTDTQYF. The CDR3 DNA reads TGCGCCAGCAGCTCTAGCGGCCAAAGCACAGATACGCAGTATTTT.

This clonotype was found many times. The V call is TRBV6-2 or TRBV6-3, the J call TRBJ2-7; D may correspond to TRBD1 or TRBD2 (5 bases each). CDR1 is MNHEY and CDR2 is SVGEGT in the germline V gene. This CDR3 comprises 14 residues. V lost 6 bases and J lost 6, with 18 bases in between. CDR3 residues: CASSRPGRLAEQYF. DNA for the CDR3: TGTGCCAGCAGCCGCCCGGGACGCTTGGCCGAGCAGTACTTC.

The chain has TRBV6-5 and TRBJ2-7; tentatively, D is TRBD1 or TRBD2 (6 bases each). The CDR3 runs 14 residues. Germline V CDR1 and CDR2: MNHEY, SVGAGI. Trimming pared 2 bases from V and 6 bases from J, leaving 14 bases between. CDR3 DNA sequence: TGTGCCAGCAGTTACGGGGGGCGCGGGCGCGAGCAGTACTTC. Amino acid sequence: CASSYGGRGREQYF.

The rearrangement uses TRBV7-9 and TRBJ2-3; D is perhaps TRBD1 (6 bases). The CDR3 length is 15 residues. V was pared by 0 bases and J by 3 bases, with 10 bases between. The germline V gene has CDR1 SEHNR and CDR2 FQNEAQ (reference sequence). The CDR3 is CASSLAGTRTDTQYF. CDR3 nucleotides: TGTGCCAGCAGCTTAGCCGGGACAAGGACAGATACGCAGTATTTT.

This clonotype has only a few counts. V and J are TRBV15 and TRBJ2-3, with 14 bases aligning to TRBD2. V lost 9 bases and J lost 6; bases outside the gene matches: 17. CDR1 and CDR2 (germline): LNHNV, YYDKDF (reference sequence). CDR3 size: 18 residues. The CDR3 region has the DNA TGTGCCACAAGATGGACGGGACTAGCGGGAGTGGAGAAGGATACGCAGTATTTT. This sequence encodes CATRWTGLAGVEKDTQYF. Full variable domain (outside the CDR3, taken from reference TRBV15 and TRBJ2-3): DAMVIQNPRYQVTQFGKPVTLSCSQTLNHNVMYWYQQKSSQAPKLLFHYYDKDFNNEADTPDNFQSRRPNTSFCFLDIRSPGLGDTAMYLCATRWTGLAGVEKDTQYFGPGTRLTVL.

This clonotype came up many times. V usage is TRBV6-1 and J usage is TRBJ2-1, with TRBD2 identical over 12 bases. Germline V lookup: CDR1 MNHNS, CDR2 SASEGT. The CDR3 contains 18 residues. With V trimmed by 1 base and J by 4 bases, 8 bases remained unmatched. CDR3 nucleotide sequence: TGTGCCAGCAGTGAAGAAATACTAGCGGGAGGTTTGTACAATGAGCAGTTCTTC. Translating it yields CASSEEILAGGLYNEQFF.

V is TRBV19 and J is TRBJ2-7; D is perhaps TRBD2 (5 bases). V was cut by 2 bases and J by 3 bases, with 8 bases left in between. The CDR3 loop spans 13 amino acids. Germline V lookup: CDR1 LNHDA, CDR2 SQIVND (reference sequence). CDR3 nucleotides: TGTGCCAGTAGTATAAACCGGGACTACGAGCAGTACTTC. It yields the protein CASSINRDYEQYF.

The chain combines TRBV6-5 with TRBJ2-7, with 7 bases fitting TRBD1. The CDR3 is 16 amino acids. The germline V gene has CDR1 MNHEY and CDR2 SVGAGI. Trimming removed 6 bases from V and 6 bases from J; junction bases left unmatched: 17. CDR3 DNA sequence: TGTGCCAGCAGGATAGGGGGCCTAACGGGCATCTCCGAGCAGTACTTC. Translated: CASRIGGLTGISEQYF.

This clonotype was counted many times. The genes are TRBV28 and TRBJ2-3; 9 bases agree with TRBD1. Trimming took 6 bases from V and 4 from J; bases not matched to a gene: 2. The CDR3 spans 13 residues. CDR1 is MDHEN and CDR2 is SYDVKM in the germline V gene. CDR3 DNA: TGTGCCAGCAGCACAGGGGGCGCAGATACGCAGTATTTT. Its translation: CASSTGGADTQYF.

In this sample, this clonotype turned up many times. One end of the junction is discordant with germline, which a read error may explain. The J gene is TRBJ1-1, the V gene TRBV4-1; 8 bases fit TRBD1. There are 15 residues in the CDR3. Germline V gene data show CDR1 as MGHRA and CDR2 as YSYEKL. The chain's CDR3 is CASSQDPPGGEFAFF. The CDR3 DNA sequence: TGCGCCAGCAGCCAAGATCCCCCAGGGGGCGAATTTGCTTTTTTT.

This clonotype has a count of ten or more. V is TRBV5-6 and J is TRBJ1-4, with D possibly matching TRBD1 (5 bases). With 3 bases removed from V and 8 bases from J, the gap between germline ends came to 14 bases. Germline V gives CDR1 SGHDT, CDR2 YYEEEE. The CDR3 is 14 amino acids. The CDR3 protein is CASSSGPAGEKLFF. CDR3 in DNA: TGTGCCAGCAGCTCGGGGCCTGCTGGGGAAAAACTGTTTTTT.

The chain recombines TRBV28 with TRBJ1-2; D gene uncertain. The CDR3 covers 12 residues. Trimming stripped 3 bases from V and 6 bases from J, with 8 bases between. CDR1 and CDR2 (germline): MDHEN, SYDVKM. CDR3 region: CASSFYGDGYTF. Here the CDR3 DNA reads TGTGCCAGCAGTTTTTACGGGGATGGCTACACCTTC.

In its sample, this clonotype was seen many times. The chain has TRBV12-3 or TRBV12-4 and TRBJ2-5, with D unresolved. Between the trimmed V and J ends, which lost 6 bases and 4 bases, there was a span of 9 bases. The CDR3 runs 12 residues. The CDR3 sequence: CASSPNGETQYF. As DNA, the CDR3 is TGTGCCAGCAGCCCTAATGGAGAGACCCAGTACTTC.

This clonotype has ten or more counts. DNA for the CDR3: TGTGCCAGCAGTTCTAGCGGGACAAACTACAATGAGCAGTTCTTC. Translated: CASSSSGTNYNEQFF. This chain joins TRBV7-2 and TRBJ2-1; the match to TRBD2 covers 9 bases. The CDR3 spans 15 residues. The germline V gene has CDR1 SGHTA and CDR2 FQGNSA. The ends lost 6 bases at V and 3 bases at J; junction bases unmatched: 6.

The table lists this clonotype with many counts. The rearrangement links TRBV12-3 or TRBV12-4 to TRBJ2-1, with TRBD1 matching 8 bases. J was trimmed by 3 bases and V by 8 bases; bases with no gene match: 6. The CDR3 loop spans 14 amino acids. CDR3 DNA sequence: TGTGCCAGCTGTTCCGGACAGGGCTACAATGAGCAGTTCTTC. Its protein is CASCSGQGYNEQFF.

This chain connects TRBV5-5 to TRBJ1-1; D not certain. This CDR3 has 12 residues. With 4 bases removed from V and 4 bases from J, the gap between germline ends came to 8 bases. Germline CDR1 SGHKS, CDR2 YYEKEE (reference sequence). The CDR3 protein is CASSRESTEAFF. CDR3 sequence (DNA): TGTGCCAGCAGCCGGGAAAGCACTGAAGCTTTCTTT.